This TCR beta chain was sequenced in a study of cytomegalovirus exposure and HLA in healthy donors. TCRdb keeps only in-frame clones here, not all; method: immunoSEQ multiplex PCR. The sample contains approximately 150,000 clones, about 89% of which appear only once. The study's findings and limits: A few CMV-associated chains were confirmed in vitro to be specific for CMV antigens. A list of approximately 160 TCR beta chains associated with cytomegalovirus was given. That first-cohort TCR clusters tended to co-occur in the 95 to 150 validation repertoires was found in a later analysis. Most TCR sequences were rare, but some public TCRs occurred in many donors.

This clone has more than one count but fewer than ten. Its antigen remains unidentified. The CDR3 is 15 amino acids. V trimming: 6 bases; J trimming: 3 bases; junction bases outside the gene matches: 10. CDR1 is SNHLY and CDR2 is FYNNEI in the germline V gene. The source of this sequence is a man aged 18 to 35 in good health and CMV-seropositive. The V gene is TRBV2, the J gene TRBJ1-2; 7 nucleotides match TRBD1. Sequencing was done on a sample of PBMCs. CDR3 loop: CASRVGTANHYGYTF. CDR3 sequence (DNA): TGTGCCAGCAGGGTAGGGACAGCAAATCACTATGGCTACACCTTC.